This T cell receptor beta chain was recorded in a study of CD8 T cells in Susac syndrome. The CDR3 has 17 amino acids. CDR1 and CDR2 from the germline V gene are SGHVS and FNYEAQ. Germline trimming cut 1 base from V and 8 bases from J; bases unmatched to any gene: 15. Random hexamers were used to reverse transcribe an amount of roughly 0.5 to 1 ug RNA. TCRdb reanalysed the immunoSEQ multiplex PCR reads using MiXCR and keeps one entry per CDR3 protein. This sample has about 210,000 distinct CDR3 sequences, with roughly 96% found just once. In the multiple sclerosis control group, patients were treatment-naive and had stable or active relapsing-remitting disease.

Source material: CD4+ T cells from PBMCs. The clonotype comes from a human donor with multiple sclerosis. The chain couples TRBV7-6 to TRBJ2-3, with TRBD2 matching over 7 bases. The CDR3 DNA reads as TGTGCCAGCAGCTTAGTTGCTAGCGGCTCAAAGTCGGGTACGCAGTATTTT. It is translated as CASSLVASGSKSGTQYF.